Below are 25 T cell receptor beta chains sequenced from a single sample in a study of T cell responses to AZD1222 COVID-19 vaccine. Only in-frame clones appear in the TCRdb table, and some are missing; sequencing was by immunoSEQ multiplex PCR. Of about 130,000 clones detected, around 90% appear once; the ten largest clones hold about 1.9%. Sample: peripheral blood, taken 28 days after the second AZD1222 dose. These receptor sequences come from an adult who received the AZD1222 COVID-19 vaccine.

The chain has TRBV4-1 and TRBJ2-7; perhaps D is TRBD1 or TRBD2 (5 bases each). Germline V gives CDR1 MGHRA, CDR2 YSYEKL. V lost 0 bases, J lost 4 bases, and 13 bases lay in between. The CDR3 spans 15 residues. The CDR3 DNA follows: TGCGCCAGCAGCCAAGATCTTGACAGACTATACGAGCAGTACTTC. Translating it yields CASSQDLDRLYEQYF.

The chain links TRBV6-5 to TRBJ2-4; D unclear. V was shortened by 7 bases and J by 8 bases, with 21 bases between the two germline ends. The CDR3 runs 15 residues. The V gene's germline CDR1 is MNHEY and CDR2 SVGAGI. Written as DNA, the CDR3 is TGTGCCAGCAAAGTTAGTGACCCCCAAGTCGACATTCAGTACTTC. Translation gives CASKVSDPQVDIQYF.

In nucleotides, the CDR3 is TGTGCCACCAGTGCTACAGACAGAAACAATGAGCAGTTCTTC. Protein product: CATSATDRNNEQFF. The gene calls are TRBV24-1 and TRBJ2-1; D perhaps matches TRBD1 (5 bases). The CDR3 runs 14 residues. Germline CDR1 is KGHDR and CDR2 is SFDVKD. The V end was cut by 5 bases, the J end by 5 bases, with 12 bases between.

V usage is TRBV6-5 and J usage is TRBJ1-6; D not certain. The CDR3 runs to 16 residues. In germline, CDR1 is MNHEY, CDR2 SVGAGI. V was pared by 4 bases and J by 1 base, with 11 bases between. CDR3 amino acids: CASSLTDISYNSPLHF. The CDR3 coding sequence is TGTGCCAGCAGTTTAACCGACATTTCCTATAATTCACCCCTCCACTTT.

The J gene is TRBJ1-1, the V gene TRBV5-1; D is unclear. This CDR3 has 13 residues. Trimming cost V 1 base and J 7 bases, with 11 bases left between them. Germline CDR1 SGHRS, CDR2 YFSETQ. CDR3 loop: CASSLSVLYEAFF. The CDR3 DNA reads as TGCGCCAGCAGCTTGTCTGTTCTCTATGAAGCTTTCTTT.

A single count supports this clone. J is TRBJ2-7 and V is TRBV30, with D possibly matching TRBD1 (6 bases). Trimming pared 8 bases from V and 0 bases from J, leaving 11 bases between. Germline V gives CDR1 GTSNPN, CDR2 SVGIG (reference sequence). The CDR3 extends over 12 amino acids. The CDR3 region has the DNA TGTGCCGGGGAACAGGGCTCCTACGAGCAGTACTTC. Amino acid sequence: CAGEQGSYEQYF.

The chain links TRBV12-3 or TRBV12-4 to TRBJ2-5, with 8 bases lining up with TRBD1. The J segment lost 5 bases and the V segment lost 3 bases, leaving 2 bases of the junction unmatched. The CDR3 is made up of 13 amino acids. The CDR3, as DNA: TGTGCCAGCAGTTTTGGACAGGGTGAGACCCAGTACTTC. Its protein product is CASSFGQGETQYF.

The chain recombines TRBV12-3 or TRBV12-4 with TRBJ1-2; D not certain. CDR3 length equals 12 residues. Trimming took 5 bases from V and 8 from J, leaving 12 bases between them. CDR3 DNA: TGTGCCAGCAGTCTCCTGGGGTACGGCTACACCTTC. Translated: CASSLLGYGYTF.

J is TRBJ2-1 and V is TRBV19, with D unresolved. Germline V gene lookup returns CDR1 LNHDA and CDR2 SQIVND (reference sequence). The V gene lost 5 bases and the J gene lost 6 bases, with 8 bases spanning the gap. The CDR3 length is 12 residues. The CDR3 DNA sequence: TGTGCCAGTAGTCCACCTACCAATGAGCAGTTCTTC. Translating gives CASSPPTNEQFF.

The rearrangement joins TRBV19 to TRBJ1-4, with 7 bases lining up with TRBD1. The length of the CDR3 is 15 residues. Germline CDR1 LNHDA, CDR2 SQIVND (reference sequence). Trimming cost V 3 bases and J 8 bases; bases outside gene matches: 9. DNA for the CDR3: TGTGCCAGTAGTATGGGGGGGGACAGAGGAGAAAAACTGTTTTTT. Its translation: CASSMGGDRGEKLFF.

The J gene is TRBJ1-2, the V gene TRBV5-1; 8 nucleotides line up with TRBD1. The V and J ends lost 2 bases and 8 bases, in that order; junction bases with no gene match: 8. This CDR3 spans 14 amino acids. Germline assignment: CDR1 SGHRS and CDR2 YFSETQ. CDR3 sequence reads: CASSLAGQGGGYTF. CDR3 DNA sequence: TGCGCCAGCAGCTTAGCCGGACAGGGCGGGGGCTACACCTTC.

In DNA, the CDR3 is TGTGCCTGGAGTGTTTTAGGTGAAAAACTGTTTTTT. Translation: CAWSVLGEKLFF. The gene calls are TRBV30 and TRBJ1-4; no clear D. Trimming took off 0 bases at V and 7 bases at J, with 6 bases between the two ends. This CDR3 is built from 12 residues. The germline CDR1 and CDR2 sequences are GTSNPN and SVGIG (reference sequence).

V is TRBV27 and J is TRBJ1-2; 7 nucleotides align to TRBD1. The V and J ends lost 4 bases and 8 bases, in that order; junction bases with no gene match: 4. The CDR3 loop spans 12 amino acids. Germline-derived CDR1 and CDR2 are MNHEY and SMNVEV (reference sequence). The CDR3 DNA reads TGTGCCAGCAGTTCGACAGGGTCGGGCTACACCTTC. Protein sequence: CASSSTGSGYTF.

The chain carries TRBV10-3 and TRBJ1-1; D might be TRBD1 (6 bases). Germline V gives CDR1 ENHRY, CDR2 SYGVKD. The CDR3 has 14 amino acids. Trimming left V 2 bases short and J 4 bases short, with 11 bases between. The CDR3 sequence: CAISEVGQTTEAFF. The CDR3 coding sequence is TGTGCCATCAGTGAGGTCGGACAGACCACTGAAGCTTTCTTT.

The chain has TRBV6-1 and TRBJ2-2, with D hard to call. Per the germline V gene, CDR1 is MNHNS and CDR2 is SASEGT. Trimming removed 1 base from V and 3 bases from J, with 3 bases in between. CDR3 length: 13 amino acids. The CDR3 protein is CASSEGDTGELFF. CDR3 sequence (DNA): TGTGCCAGCAGTGAAGGAGACACCGGGGAGCTGTTTTTT.

V and J are TRBV7-9 and TRBJ1-5; D is unclear. The germline V gene encodes CDR1 SEHNR and CDR2 FQNEAQ (reference sequence). This CDR3 has 14 residues. Trimming cost V 2 bases and J 5 bases, with 10 bases left between them. CDR3 residues: CASSLMDLDQPQHF. Written as DNA, the CDR3 is TGTGCCAGCAGCTTAATGGACTTAGATCAGCCCCAGCATTTT.

The rearrangement uses TRBV2 and TRBJ2-3, with D unresolved. Germline values: CDR1 SNHLY, CDR2 FYNNEI. CDR3 length equals 12 residues. V lost 6 bases to trimming and J lost 4 bases, with 8 bases between them. This CDR3 reads CASSPGPDTQYF. The CDR3 DNA follows: TGTGCCAGCAGCCCCGGACCAGATACGCAGTATTTT.

The chain uses TRBV5-4 and TRBJ2-6; the D gene is possibly TRBD1 (6 bases). The germline V gene encodes CDR1 SGHNT and CDR2 YYREEE (reference sequence). V was cut by 1 base and J by 1 base, with 9 bases left in between. The length of the CDR3 is 16 residues. CDR3 residues: CASSLWQGSGANVLTF. The CDR3 bases are TGTGCCAGCAGCTTGTGGCAGGGGTCTGGGGCCAACGTCCTGACTTTC. The full variable domain, its missing parts supplied by reference TRBV5-4 and TRBJ2-6, is ETGVTQSPTHLIKTRGQQVTLRCSSQSGHNTVSWYQQALGQGPQFIFQYYREEENGRGNFPPRFSGLQFPNYSSELNVNALELDDSALYLCASSLWQGSGANVLTFGAGSRLTVL.

The rearrangement uses TRBV3-1 (or the pseudogene TRBV3-2) and TRBJ1-2, with D hard to call. Germline assignment: CDR1 LGHDT and CDR2 YNNKEL (reference sequence). The CDR3 has 14 amino acids. V lost 4 bases and J lost 0, with 9 bases in between. CDR3 coding DNA: TGTGCCAGCAGCCCCGACGGAGCTAACTATGGCTACACCTTC. Its translation: CASSPDGANYGYTF.

CDR3 protein: CASGTRTEMGETQYF. The CDR3 nucleotides are TGTGCTAGTGGGACAAGGACGGAGATGGGAGAGACCCAGTACTTC. The V and J genes are TRBV12-5 and TRBJ2-5; D is unresolved. Germline V gives CDR1 LGHNT, CDR2 FRNRAP. The CDR3 is 15 residues long. Deletions cut 6 bases from V and 4 bases from J, with 18 bases between.

This chain uses TRBV5-5 with TRBJ2-5; D possibly uses TRBD1 or TRBD2 (5 bases each). This CDR3 has 14 residues. Germline-derived CDR1 and CDR2 are SGHKS and YYEKEE (reference sequence). Trimming left V 3 bases short and J 5 bases short, with 14 bases between. The CDR3 sequence: CASSSMRGPETQYF. CDR3 in DNA: TGTGCCAGCAGCTCTATGAGGGGACCGGAGACCCAGTACTTC.

Concerning this clone: A read error may produce the germline difference seen at one junction end. The genes are TRBV19 and TRBJ2-1; 11 bases line up with TRBD2. The CDR3 is 16 residues long. Looked up from germline, CDR1 is LNHDA and CDR2 is SQIVND (reference sequence). The CDR3: CASTPTSGSSHNEQFF. Here the CDR3 DNA reads TGTGCCAGTACCCCAACTAGCGGGAGCTCCCACAATGAGCAGTTCTTC.

This clone was detected a few times. The rearrangement joins TRBV19 to TRBJ2-7, with D perhaps TRBD1 (5 bases). Germline V gene data show CDR1 as LNHDA and CDR2 as SQIVND (reference sequence). This CDR3 is built from 16 residues. V lost 3 bases and J lost 5, with 20 bases in between. The CDR3 here is CASSIFSGASTDEQYF. The CDR3 nucleotides are TGTGCCAGTAGTATCTTCTCTGGGGCCTCGACCGACGAGCAGTACTTC.

The genes are TRBV11-3 and TRBJ1-1; TRBD1 is a possible D gene (5 bases). V lost 5 bases to trimming and J lost 1 base, with 14 bases between them. CDR3 length: 15 amino acids. The germline gives CDR1 SGHNT, CDR2 YENEEA. The CDR3 loop is CASSLGVLGNTEAFF. The CDR3 region has the DNA TGTGCCAGCAGCCTAGGGGTTTTGGGGAACACTGAAGCTTTCTTT.

The genes are TRBV27 and TRBJ2-4, with D perhaps TRBD1 (7 bases). Looked up from germline, CDR1 is MNHEY and CDR2 is SMNVEV (reference sequence). The V and J ends lost 3 bases and 10 bases respectively, with 16 bases between them. The CDR3 loop spans 14 amino acids. CDR3 DNA sequence: TGTGCCAGCAGTTTCGGGGGACAGAGAAGAATTCAGTACTTC. Translating gives CASSFGGQRRIQYF.